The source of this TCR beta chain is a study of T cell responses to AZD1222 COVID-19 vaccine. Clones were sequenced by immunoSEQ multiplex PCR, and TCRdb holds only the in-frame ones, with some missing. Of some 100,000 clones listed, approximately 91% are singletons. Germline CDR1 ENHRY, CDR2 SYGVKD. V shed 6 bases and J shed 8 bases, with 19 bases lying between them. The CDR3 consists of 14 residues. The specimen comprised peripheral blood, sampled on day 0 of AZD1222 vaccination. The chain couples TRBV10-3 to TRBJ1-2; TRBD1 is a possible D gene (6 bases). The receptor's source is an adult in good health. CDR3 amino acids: CAIREGHAGTGYTF. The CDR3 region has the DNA TGTGCCATCAGAGAGGGACATGCCGGGACGGGCTACACCTTC.